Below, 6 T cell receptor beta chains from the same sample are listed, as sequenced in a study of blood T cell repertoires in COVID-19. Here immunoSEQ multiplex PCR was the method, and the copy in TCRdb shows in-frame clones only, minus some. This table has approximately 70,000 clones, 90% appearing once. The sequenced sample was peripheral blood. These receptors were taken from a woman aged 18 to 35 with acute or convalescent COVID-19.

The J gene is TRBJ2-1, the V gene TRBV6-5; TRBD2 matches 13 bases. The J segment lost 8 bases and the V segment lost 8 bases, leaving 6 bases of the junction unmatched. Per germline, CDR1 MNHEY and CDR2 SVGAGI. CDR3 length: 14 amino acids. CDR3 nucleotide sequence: TGTGCCAGCGGACTAGCGGGAGTTTTGGATGAGCAGTTCTTC. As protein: CASGLAGVLDEQFF.

CDR3 DNA: TGTGCCAGCTCACCTTTTGCCGGACAGGGAAACAATGAGCAGTTCTTC. As protein: CASSPFAGQGNNEQFF. V usage is TRBV18 and J usage is TRBJ2-1; 8 bases map to TRBD1. After removal of 3 bases from V and 5 bases from J, the junction contained 9 bases not matched to a gene. The CDR3 has 16 residues. The germline V gene encodes CDR1 KGHSH and CDR2 LQKENI. Supplemented by reference TRBV18 and TRBJ2-1, the full variable domain reads NAGVMQNPRHLVRRRGQEARLRCSPMKGHSHVYWYRQLPEEGLKFMVYLQKENIIDESGMPKERFSAEFPKEGPSILRIQQVVRGDSAAYFCASSPFAGQGNNEQFFGPGTRLTVL.

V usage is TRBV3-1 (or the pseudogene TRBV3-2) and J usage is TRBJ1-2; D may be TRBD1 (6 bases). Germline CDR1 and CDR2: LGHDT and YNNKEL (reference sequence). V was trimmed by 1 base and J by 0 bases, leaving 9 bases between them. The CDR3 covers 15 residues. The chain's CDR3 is CASSQGWTANYGYTF. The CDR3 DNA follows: TGTGCCAGCAGCCAAGGATGGACAGCTAACTATGGCTACACCTTC.

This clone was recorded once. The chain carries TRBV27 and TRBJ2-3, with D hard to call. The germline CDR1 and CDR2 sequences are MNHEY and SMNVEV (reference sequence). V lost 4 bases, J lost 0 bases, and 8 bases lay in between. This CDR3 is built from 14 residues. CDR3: CASSWADSTDTQYF. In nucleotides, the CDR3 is TGTGCCAGCAGTTGGGCAGACAGCACAGATACGCAGTATTTT.

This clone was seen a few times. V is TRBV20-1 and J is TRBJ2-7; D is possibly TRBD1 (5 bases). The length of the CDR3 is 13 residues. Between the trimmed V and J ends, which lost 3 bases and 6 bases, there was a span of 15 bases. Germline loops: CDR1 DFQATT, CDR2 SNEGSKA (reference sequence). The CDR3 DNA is TGCAGTGCTAGTGATCAGGGATGGGGCGAGCAGTACTTC. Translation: CSASDQGWGEQYF.

CDR3 sequence (DNA): TGTGCCAGCAGCTTATCGTCCGGGACAGGGATCAACGAGCAGTACTTC. It translates to CASSLSSGTGINEQYF. The V and J genes are TRBV11-2 and TRBJ2-7; 9 nucleotides align to TRBD1. The CDR3 is made up of 16 amino acids. The V gene end was trimmed by 2 bases and the J gene end by 5 bases; junction bases not matched to a gene: 10. The V gene's germline CDR1 is SGHAT and CDR2 FQNNGV.